This entry lists 9 T cell receptor beta chains sequenced from one sample in a study of T cell repertoires in cytomegalovirus infection. TCRdb re-analysed the reads in MiXCR, keeping a single row per CDR3 protein. The data contain 250,000 or so distinct CDR3 sequences, approximately 9.1% of them singletons. Sequences were obtained from PBMCs. These TCRs come from a human donor in good health (CMV status not recorded). Some clones in this sample may be carry-over from other donors' samples.

In the case of this clonotype: This could be a read error, since a much larger clone is one nucleotide away. The gene calls are TRBV12-3 or TRBV12-4 and TRBJ1-1; D is undetermined. Trimming left V 10 bases short and J 1 base short, with 13 bases between. The CDR3 extends over 13 amino acids. Here the CDR3 reads CANSQGPNTEAFF. The CDR3 DNA reads as TGTGCCAACAGCCAAGGACCGAACACTGAAGCTTTCTTT.

This clonotype showed up many times. The chain is built from TRBV20-1 and TRBJ1-3; perhaps TRBD1 as D (5 bases). Looked up from germline, CDR1 is DFQATT and CDR2 is SNEGSKA (reference sequence). The CDR3 totals 12 residues. V gave up 5 bases and J gave up 4 bases, with 9 bases separating them. This CDR3 reads CSAGTQGNTIYF. The CDR3 DNA sequence: TGCAGTGCTGGGACCCAAGGAAACACCATATATTTT.

This clonotype was picked up many times. The CDR3 DNA sequence: TGTGCCAGCAGTTTCCCCCTCGGCGAGCTGTTTTTT. Translated: CASSFPLGELFF. The rearrangement uses TRBV12-3 or TRBV12-4 and TRBJ2-2; the D is unclear. V was cut by 3 bases and J by 11 bases, with 10 bases left in between. The CDR3 totals 12 residues.

This clonotype was counted only a few times. The chain's CDR3 is CASSPGAYEQYF. DNA of the CDR3: TGTGCCAGCTCACCGGGGGCCTACGAGCAGTACTTC. The chain combines TRBV18 with TRBJ2-7; the D call may be TRBD1 or TRBD2 (5 bases each). Between the trimmed V and J ends, which lost 3 bases and 2 bases, there was a span of 5 bases. Germline lookup yields CDR1 KGHSH and CDR2 LQKENI. This CDR3 is built from 12 residues. Combining the CDR3 with reference TRBV18 and TRBJ2-7 gives the whole variable domain NAGVMQNPRHLVRRRGQEARLRCSPMKGHSHVYWYRQLPEEGLKFMVYLQKENIIDESGMPKERFSAEFPKEGPSILRIQQVVRGDSAAYFCASSPGAYEQYFGPGTRLTVT.

The J gene is TRBJ1-1, the V gene TRBV28; D unclear. CDR3 length equals 14 residues. Germline V lookup: CDR1 MDHEN, CDR2 SYDVKM. Trimming cost V 8 bases and J 4 bases, with 17 bases left between them. The CDR3 region has the DNA TGTGCCAGCGGCCCGGTCTGGCAGGCCACTGAAGCTTTCTTT. It encodes CASGPVWQATEAFF.

The table lists this clonotype with many counts. V usage is TRBV7-2 and J usage is TRBJ2-3; tentatively, D is TRBD1 or TRBD2 (5 bases each). This CDR3 comprises 14 residues. V was cut by 3 bases and J by 6 bases, with 13 bases left in between. The V gene's germline CDR1 is SGHTA and CDR2 FQGNSA. In DNA, the CDR3 is TGTGCCAGCAGCTTGGGACGGACCCCGGATACGCAGTATTTT. It specifies CASSLGRTPDTQYF.

This clonotype appeared many times. V and J are TRBV7-2 and TRBJ2-2; the match to TRBD1 covers 7 bases. This CDR3 region has 15 residues. Germline V gene sequence: CDR1 SGHTA, CDR2 FQGNSA. V lost 0 bases and J lost 8; bases outside the gene matches: 6. DNA of the CDR3: TGTGCCAGCAGCTTAGCGCTGAGGGGGCGGGGGGAGCTGTTTTTT. This encodes CASSLALRGRGELFF.

This clonotype was counted many times. The V call is TRBV20-1, the J call TRBJ1-3; D uncertain. The V end lost 7 bases, the J end lost 0 bases, and 13 bases lay between the germline ends. Germline CDR1 and CDR2: DFQATT and SNEGSKA (reference sequence). The CDR3 has 14 residues. CDR3 in DNA: TGCAGTGGGGTCGCGGGATCCTCTGGAAACACCATATATTTT. Its translation: CSGVAGSSGNTIYF.

This clonotype was observed at least ten times. The genes are TRBV28 and TRBJ2-7; TRBD1 agrees at 8 bases. CDR1 is MDHEN and CDR2 is SYDVKM in the germline V gene. Trimming at V came to 6 bases and at J to 2 bases, leaving 9 bases not matched to a gene. The CDR3 is 15 amino acids. Written as DNA, the CDR3 is TGTGCCAGCAGGGGGATGGACAGGGCCCCCTACGAGCAGTACTTC. Residues: CASRGMDRAPYEQYF.